This T cell receptor beta chain emerged from a study of T cell repertoires in cytomegalovirus infection. This clonotype occurred a few times. No antigen is known for it. MiXCR was run by TCRdb on the reads, yielding one entry per CDR3 protein. The data hold 150,000 to 200,000 distinct CDR3 sequences, with approximately 9.7% observed a single time. Study findings and constraints: Across the ex vivo response, the dominant clonotypes were HLA-C-restricted CMV-specific TCR beta clonotypes.

The clonotype was recovered from a human donor in good health (CMV status not recorded). Some clones in this sample may be carry-over from other donors' samples. Sequencing was carried out using PBMCs.

The CDR3: CSVEGQTGADTQYF. DNA for the CDR3: TGCAGCGTTGAGGGACAGACTGGGGCAGATACGCAGTATTTT. V gene TRBV29-1 combines with J gene TRBJ2-3, with 7 bases identical to TRBD1. Germline V gives CDR1 SQVTM, CDR2 ANQGSEA. The CDR3 runs to 14 residues. Trimming removed 3 bases from V and 4 bases from J; junction bases left unmatched: 7.